What follows describes a single T cell receptor beta chain. This CDR3 is built from 15 residues. Trimming took 1 base from V and 6 from J, leaving 13 bases between them. In germline, CDR1 is SGHTA, CDR2 FQGNSA. These data come from a study of blood T cell repertoires in COVID-19. Study-wide context: PBMCs, B-cell-depleted T cells, or T cells provided the cDNA or gDNA that made up the material.

The protocol was immunoSEQ multiplex PCR, while the TCRdb copy is restricted to in-frame clones and leaves out a portion. The repertoire consists of more than 110,000 clones, with roughly 81% occurring once and the leading ten covering 9% to 10%. The chain is built from TRBV7-2 and TRBJ2-1; a possible D gene is TRBD2 (6 bases). The sample comprised peripheral blood. This clonotype was sampled from a woman in her 50s with active or convalescent COVID-19. CDR3 nucleotide sequence: TGTGCCAGCAGCTTAGGGATTGGGACTTCCAATGAGCAGTTCTTC. Translating it yields CASSLGIGTSNEQFF. Full variable domain (outside the CDR3, taken from reference TRBV7-2 and TRBJ2-1): GAGVSQSPSNKVTEKGKDVELRCDPISGHTALYWYRQSLGQGLEFLIYFQGNSAPDKSGLPSDRFSAERTGGSVSTLTIQRTQQEDSAVYLCASSLGIGTSNEQFFGPGTRLTVL.